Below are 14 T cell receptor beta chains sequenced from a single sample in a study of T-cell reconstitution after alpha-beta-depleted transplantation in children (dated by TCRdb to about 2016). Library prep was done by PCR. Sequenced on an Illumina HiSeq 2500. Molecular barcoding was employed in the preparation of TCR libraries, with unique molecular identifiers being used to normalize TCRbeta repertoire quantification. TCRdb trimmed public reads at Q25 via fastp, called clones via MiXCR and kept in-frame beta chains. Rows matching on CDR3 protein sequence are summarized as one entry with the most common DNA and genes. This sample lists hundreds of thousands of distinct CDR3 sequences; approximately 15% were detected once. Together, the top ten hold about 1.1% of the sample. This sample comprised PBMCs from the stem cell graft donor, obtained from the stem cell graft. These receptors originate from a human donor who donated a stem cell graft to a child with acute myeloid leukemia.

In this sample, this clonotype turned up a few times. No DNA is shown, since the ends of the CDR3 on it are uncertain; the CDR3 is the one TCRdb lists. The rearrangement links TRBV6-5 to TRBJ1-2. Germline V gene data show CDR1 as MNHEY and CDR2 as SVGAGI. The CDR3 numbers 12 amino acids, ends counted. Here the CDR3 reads CASSYFGNGYTF.

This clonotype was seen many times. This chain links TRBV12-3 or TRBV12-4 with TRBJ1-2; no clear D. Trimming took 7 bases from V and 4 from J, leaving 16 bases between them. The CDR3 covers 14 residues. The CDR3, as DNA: TGTGCCAGCACCCTCTTATTACAGAGCTATGGCTACACCTTC. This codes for CASTLLLQSYGYTF.

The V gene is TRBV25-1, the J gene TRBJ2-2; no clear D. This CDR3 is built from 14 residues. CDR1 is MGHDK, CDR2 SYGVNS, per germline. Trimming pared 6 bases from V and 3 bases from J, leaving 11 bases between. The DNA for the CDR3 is TGTGCCAGCAGGTCGATTGTTGACACCGGGGAGCTGTTTTTT. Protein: CASRSIVDTGELFF.

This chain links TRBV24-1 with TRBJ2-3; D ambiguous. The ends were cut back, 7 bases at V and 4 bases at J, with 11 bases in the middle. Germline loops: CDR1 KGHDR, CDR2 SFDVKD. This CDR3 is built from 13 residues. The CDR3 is CATSANSADTQYF. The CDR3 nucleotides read TGTGCCACCAGCGCCAACTCGGCAGATACGCAGTATTTT.

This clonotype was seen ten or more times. CDR3 bases: TGCAGTGCTAGGGGGGTTGAGGCCCAGTACTTC. It codes for CSARGVEAQYF. The gene calls are TRBV20-1 and TRBJ2-5, with D perhaps TRBD1 or TRBD2 (5 bases each). CDR1 and CDR2 (germline): DFQATT, SNEGSKA (reference sequence). V was trimmed by 3 bases and J by 9 bases, leaving 11 bases between them. The CDR3 runs 11 residues.

The CDR3 region is CASSWEGVDTQYF. The DNA of the CDR3 is TGTGCCAGCTCCTGGGAGGGTGTGGATACGCAGTATTTT. The chain links TRBV7-9 to TRBJ2-3; 7 positions match TRBD2. V was clipped by 8 bases and J by 6 bases; unmatched bases: 8. The CDR3 is made up of 13 amino acids. Germline V gene sequence: CDR1 SEHNR, CDR2 FQNEAQ (reference sequence).

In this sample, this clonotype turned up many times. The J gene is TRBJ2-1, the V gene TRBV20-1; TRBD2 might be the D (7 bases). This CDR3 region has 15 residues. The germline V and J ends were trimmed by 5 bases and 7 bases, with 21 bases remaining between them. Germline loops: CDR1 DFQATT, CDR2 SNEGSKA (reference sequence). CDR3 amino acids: CSAQRGGFEVNEQFF. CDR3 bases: TGCAGTGCTCAGAGGGGGGGATTTGAGGTAAATGAGCAGTTCTTC.

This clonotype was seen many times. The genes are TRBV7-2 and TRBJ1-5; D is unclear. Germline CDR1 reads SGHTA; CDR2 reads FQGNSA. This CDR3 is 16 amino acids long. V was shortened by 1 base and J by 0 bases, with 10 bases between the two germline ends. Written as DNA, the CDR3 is TGTGCCAGCAGCTTAGGGGCTTATACTAGCAATCAGCCCCAGCATTTT. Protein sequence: CASSLGAYTSNQPQHF.

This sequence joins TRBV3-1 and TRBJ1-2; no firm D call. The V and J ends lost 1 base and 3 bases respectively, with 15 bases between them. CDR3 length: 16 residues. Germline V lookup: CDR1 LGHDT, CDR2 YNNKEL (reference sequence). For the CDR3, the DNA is TGTGCCAGCAGCCAAGTGGCCAATGTGGTGCACTATGGCTACACCTTC. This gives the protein CASSQVANVVHYGYTF.

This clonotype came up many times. The DNA of the CDR3 is TGTGCCAGCTCACAAATCCCTCCCACCTACGAGCAGTACTTC. Translating gives CASSQIPPTYEQYF. The chain links TRBV6-5 to TRBJ2-7; D gene ambiguous. V was trimmed by 8 bases and J by 2 bases, leaving 16 bases between them. This CDR3 is built from 14 residues. The V gene's germline CDR1 is MNHEY and CDR2 SVGAGI.

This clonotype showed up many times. For the CDR3, the DNA is TGCAGCGCGAAGGGGAGGACTAGCGGGAGCACAGATACGCAGTATTTT. Encoded protein: CSAKGRTSGSTDTQYF. This chain connects TRBV29-1 to TRBJ2-3, with 11 bases that match TRBD2. Germline assignment: CDR1 SQVTM and CDR2 ANQGSEA. Trimming at V came to 7 bases and at J to 0 bases, leaving 9 bases not matched to a gene. The CDR3 is 16 residues long.

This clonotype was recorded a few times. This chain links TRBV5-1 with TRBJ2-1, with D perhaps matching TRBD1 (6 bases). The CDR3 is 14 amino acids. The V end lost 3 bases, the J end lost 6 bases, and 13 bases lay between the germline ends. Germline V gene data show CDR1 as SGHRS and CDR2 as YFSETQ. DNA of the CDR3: TGCGCCAGCAGCTCGGGACAACGGTTCAATGAGCAGTTCTTC. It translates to CASSSGQRFNEQFF.

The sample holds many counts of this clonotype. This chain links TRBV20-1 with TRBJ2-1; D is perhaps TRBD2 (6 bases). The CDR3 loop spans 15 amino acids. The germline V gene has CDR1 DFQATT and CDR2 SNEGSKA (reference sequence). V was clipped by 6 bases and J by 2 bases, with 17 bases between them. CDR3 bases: TGCAGTGCCGGTCTCGGAGGGAGGACCTACAATGAGCAGTTCTTC. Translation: CSAGLGGRTYNEQFF.

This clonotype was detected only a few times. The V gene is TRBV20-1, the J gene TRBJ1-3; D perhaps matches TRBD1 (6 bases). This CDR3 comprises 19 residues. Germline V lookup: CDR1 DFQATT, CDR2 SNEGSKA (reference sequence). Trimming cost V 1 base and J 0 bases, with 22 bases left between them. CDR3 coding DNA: TGCAGTGCTAGAGCTTCTGCCGGGACAAATATCTTCTCTGGAAACACCATATATTTT. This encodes CSARASAGTNIFSGNTIYF.